A single TCR beta chain is shown here with its context. Its antigen is not known. Total RNA, at least 5 micrograms per sample, was extracted from PBMCs. The data derive from a study of blood T cells in healthy people across ages. Trimming pared 7 bases from V and 5 bases from J, leaving 12 bases between. This CDR3 has 12 amino acids. Alongside a J-beta primer mix, a sample-barcoded 5' primer served in a second PCR lasting roughly 6 to 12 cycles. TCRdb re-called the 5' RACE reads through MiXCR, storing one row per CDR3 protein. The table includes about 830,000 distinct CDR3 sequences, approximately 59% detected once. Study-wide points: With naive T cell percentage, TCR beta diversity showed a strong correlation.

Input material: blood. This receptor was taken from a man aged 25-45 years in good health. The V and J genes are TRBV12-3 or TRBV12-4 and TRBJ2-7, with D possibly TRBD1 on 6 matching bases. The CDR3 reads CASTHRENEQYF. The CDR3 nucleotides read TGTGCCAGCACCCACAGGGAAAACGAGCAGTACTTC.